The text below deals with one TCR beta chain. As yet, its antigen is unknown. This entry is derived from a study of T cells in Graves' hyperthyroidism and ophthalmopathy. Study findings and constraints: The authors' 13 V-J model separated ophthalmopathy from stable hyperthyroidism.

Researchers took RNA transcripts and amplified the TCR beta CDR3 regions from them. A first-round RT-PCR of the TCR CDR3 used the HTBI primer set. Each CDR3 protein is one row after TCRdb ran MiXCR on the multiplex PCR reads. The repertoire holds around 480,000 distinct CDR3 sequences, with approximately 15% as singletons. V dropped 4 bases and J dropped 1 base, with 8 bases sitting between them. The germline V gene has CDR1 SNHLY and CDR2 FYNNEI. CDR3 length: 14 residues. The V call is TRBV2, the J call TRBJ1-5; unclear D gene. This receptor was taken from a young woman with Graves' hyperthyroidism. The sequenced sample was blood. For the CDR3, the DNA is TGTGCCAGCAGTGCACGGAACAGCAATCAGCCCCAGCATTTT. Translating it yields CASSARNSNQPQHF.